The present T cell receptor (beta chain) was sequenced within a study of T cell repertoires in cytomegalovirus infection. Overall study: Carrying CMV and the relevant HLA type showed in public TCR beta signatures.

TCRdb passed the reads through MiXCR, listing each CDR3 protein once. The table lists about 830,000 distinct CDR3 sequences, 32% of them singletons. This clonotype was detected ten times or more. Its antigen is as yet unknown. The CDR3 covers 16 residues. Germline V lookup: CDR1 MNHEY, CDR2 SVGAGI. V was cut by 5 bases and J by 4 bases, with 20 bases left in between. This sequence was found in a human donor in good health (CMV status not recorded). Some clones in this sample may be carry-over from other donors' samples. V usage is TRBV6-5 and J usage is TRBJ1-1; tentatively, D is TRBD1 (5 bases). This specimen consisted of cultured CD8+ T cells from PBMCs, obtained from culture after CMV antigen stimulation. As DNA, the CDR3 is TGTGCCAGCAGTCATCGGATGGGGGAGGTGGGCACTGAAGCTTTCTTT. It yields the protein CASSHRMGEVGTEAFF.